This TCR beta chain is from a study of cytomegalovirus exposure and HLA in healthy donors. Whole-study results and caveats: Many donors shared some public TCRs, even though most TCR sequences were rare.

Germline CDR1 and CDR2: LNHDA and SQIVND (reference sequence). The CDR3 totals 16 residues. V lost 4 bases, J lost 1 base, and 5 bases stayed unmatched. Primers for the PCR totalled 60 Vbeta and 13 Jbeta. Data came from immunoSEQ multiplex PCR; TCRdb stores just in-frame clones and leaves some out. The sample consists of roughly 86,000 clones, about three quarters of them appearing once. As regards this clone: Its antigen is undetermined.

Sequencing was carried out using PBMCs. The chain couples TRBV19 to TRBJ2-4; 9 nucleotides agree with TRBD1. The clonotype was recovered from a female donor in good health and CMV-seronegative. CDR3 sequence: CASSTTGGYAKNIQYF. The DNA for the CDR3 is TGTGCCAGTAGTACTACAGGGGGCTATGCCAAAAACATTCAGTACTTC. The variable domain in full, with the rest retrieved from reference TRBV19 and TRBJ2-4, is DGGITQSPKYLFRKEGQNVTLSCEQNLNHDAMYWYRQDPGQGLRLIYYSQIVNDFQKGDIAEGYSVSREKKESFPLTVTSAQKNPTAFYLCASSTTGGYAKNIQYFGAGTRLSVL.